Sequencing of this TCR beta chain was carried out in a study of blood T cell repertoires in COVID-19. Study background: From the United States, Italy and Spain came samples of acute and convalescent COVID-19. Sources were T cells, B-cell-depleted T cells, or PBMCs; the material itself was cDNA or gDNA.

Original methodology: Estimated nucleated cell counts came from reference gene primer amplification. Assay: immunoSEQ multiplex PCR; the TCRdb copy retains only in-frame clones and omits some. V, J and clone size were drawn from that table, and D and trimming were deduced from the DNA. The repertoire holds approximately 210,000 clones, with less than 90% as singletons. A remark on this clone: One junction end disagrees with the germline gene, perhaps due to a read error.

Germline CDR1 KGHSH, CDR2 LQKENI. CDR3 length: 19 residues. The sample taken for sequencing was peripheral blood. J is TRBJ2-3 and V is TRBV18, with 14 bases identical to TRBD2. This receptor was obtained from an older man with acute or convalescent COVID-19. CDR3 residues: CAGSPSRLAGGLSTDTQYF. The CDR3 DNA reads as TGTGCCGGCTCACCTTCGAGACTAGCGGGAGGGCTAAGCACAGATACGCAGTATTTT.